These 5 T cell receptor beta chains share one sample of origin, sequenced in a study of blood T cell repertoires in COVID-19 (dated by TCRdb to 2020 to 2022). The library relied on the immunoSEQ multiplex PCR assay. This immuneACCESS table, as held by TCRdb, lists in-frame sequences with V and J called but not all clones. Of the missing ones, under half trace to an unresolved V gene in checked studies; the others have no known cause. For this sample the table gives over 75,000 clones, of which 85% to 90% were detected only once. The ten top clones hold around 1.5% of the sample. Specimen: peripheral blood. Receptor source: a human donor with active COVID-19. The donor label of this sample is uncertain.

The chain couples TRBV12-3 or TRBV12-4 to TRBJ2-1, with a tentative D call TRBD2 (6 bases). This CDR3 region has 13 residues. Trimming removed 1 base at V and 9 bases at J, with 10 bases between. In DNA form, the CDR3 reads TGTGCCAGCAGTTTAGGGAGGGGAAGTGAGCAGTTCTTC. This encodes CASSLGRGSEQFF.

This chain links TRBV7-6 with TRBJ1-5; weak D call: TRBD1 (5 bases). Trimming shortened V by 1 base and J by 2 bases, and 9 bases separated the two germline ends. Germline V gives CDR1 SGHVS, CDR2 FNYEAQ. The CDR3 spans 15 residues. The CDR3 here is CASSLVGGGNQPQHF. CDR3 nucleotide sequence: TGTGCCAGCAGCTTAGTGGGAGGGGGCAATCAGCCCCAGCATTTT.

This clone was counted between two and nine times. The chain carries TRBV19 and TRBJ2-7, with D hard to call. The germline V and J ends were trimmed by 3 bases and 0 bases, with 12 bases remaining between them. This CDR3 spans 15 amino acids. Per germline, CDR1 LNHDA and CDR2 SQIVND (reference sequence). CDR3 bases: TGTGCCAGTAGTATTATTGGCGGAAGCTCCTACGAGCAGTACTTC. Its translation: CASSIIGGSSYEQYF.

The rearrangement links TRBV27 to TRBJ1-2; 10 nucleotides agree with TRBD1. The germline V gene encodes CDR1 MNHEY and CDR2 SMNVEV (reference sequence). This CDR3 has 15 residues. Trimming took 8 bases from V and 4 from J; bases not matched to a gene: 10. CDR3 sequence: CASSPSGTGAYGYTF. CDR3 bases: TGTGCCAGCTCACCTTCCGGGACAGGGGCCTATGGCTACACCTTC.

V gene TRBV7-9 combines with J gene TRBJ2-7; D perhaps matches TRBD2 (6 bases). Per the germline V gene, CDR1 is SEHNR and CDR2 is FQNEAQ (reference sequence). CDR3 size: 15 residues. With 6 bases removed from V and 4 bases from J, the gap between germline ends came to 19 bases. CDR3 sequence reads: CASSYRGTAKYEQYF. The CDR3 DNA is TGTGCCAGCAGTTACCGAGGGACTGCCAAATACGAGCAGTACTTC.